Presented here are 3 T cell receptor beta chains from one specimen sequenced in a study of cytomegalovirus exposure and HLA in healthy donors. Sequenced by immunoSEQ multiplex PCR; TCRdb stores in-frame clones only, minus some. The sample holds tens of thousands of clones, over 80% seen once. Sequenced sample: PBMCs. These receptors were taken from a man in his thirties or forties in good health and CMV-seronegative.

The rearrangement uses TRBV19 and TRBJ1-1; D is uncertain. This CDR3 has 16 amino acids. V was pared by 7 bases and J by 1 base, with 19 bases between. Germline lookup yields CDR1 LNHDA and CDR2 SQIVND (reference sequence). The DNA for the CDR3 is TGTGCCAGTAAACCCCCTAGGAGCGGGGAGAACACTGAAGCTTTCTTT. Translated, it gives CASKPPRSGENTEAFF.

V gene TRBV4-1 combines with J gene TRBJ1-1, with 7 bases matching TRBD1. V shed 0 bases and J 5 bases; nucleotides not matched to a gene: 18. The CDR3 covers 19 residues. In germline, CDR1 is MGHRA, CDR2 YSYEKL. For the CDR3, the DNA is TGCGCCAGCAGCCAAGATGGGCTTAGGGGGCGCATTCTGTATACTGAAGCTTTCTTT. Translation: CASSQDGLRGRILYTEAFF.

Written as DNA, the CDR3 is TGCGCCAGCAGCTCGGGACAGGGACTTCAAGAGACCCAGTACTTC. Its translation is CASSSGQGLQETQYF. The V call is TRBV5-1, the J call TRBJ2-5, with 9 bases aligning to TRBD1. Germline assignment: CDR1 SGHRS and CDR2 YFSETQ. V trimming: 3 bases; J trimming: 2 bases; junction bases outside the gene matches: 5. CDR3 size: 15 residues.